The present T cell receptor (beta chain) was sequenced within a study of molecular identifiers for immune sequencing clone quantification. Overall study findings and caveats: Approximately 980,000 naive cells reportedly did not prevent detection of spiked Jurkat TCR RNA from one cell.

TCRdb redid the calling of the PCR reads with MiXCR, one entry per CDR3 protein. The sample holds about 500,000 distinct CDR3 sequences, about 20% seen once. V lost 3 bases, J lost 4 bases, and 8 bases stayed unmatched. The CDR3 has 15 residues. Looked up from germline, CDR1 is SEHNR and CDR2 is FQNEAQ (reference sequence). Details on this clonotype: The target antigen is unknown.

V gene TRBV7-9 combines with J gene TRBJ2-5, with TRBD2 matching over 7 bases. Sequencing was performed on naive CD8+ T cells from blood, with Jurkat cell RNA spiked in. Subset specified: FACS-sorted CD8+CD4-CCR7+CD45RA+ naive T cells. The receptor's source is a human donor in good health. Some libraries in this study had Jurkat cell RNA spiked in. The CDR3 DNA follows: TGTGCCAGCAGCTTCGGACTAGTCTCAGGAGAGACCCAGTACTTC. Its protein product is CASSFGLVSGETQYF.